This record covers a single TCR beta chain. Data came from immunoSEQ multiplex PCR; TCRdb stores just in-frame clones and leaves some out. The sample holds 350,000 to 450,000 clones, 80% to 90% seen once. The data originate from a study of blood T cell repertoires in COVID-19. Germline CDR1 and CDR2: SGHRS and YFSETQ. This CDR3 comprises 19 residues. Losses at the gene ends were 0 bases for V and 7 bases for J; bases not matched to a gene: 9. In terms of age and location, participants ranged from roughly 18 to 100 years and lived in approximately 26 US areas. The TCR originated in a man aged 40-55 years in a cohort exposed to, infected with or recovered from COVID-19 (not recorded which). This sequence joins TRBV5-1 and TRBJ2-2; 16 nucleotides match TRBD2. Sequenced material: PBMCs or T cells enriched from blood (not recorded which). CDR3 sequence: CASSLAGTSGRAAIGELFF. The CDR3, as DNA: TGCGCCAGCAGCTTGGCCGGGACTAGCGGGAGGGCCGCGATCGGGGAGCTGTTTTTT.